The clone carrying this T cell receptor beta chain showed up just a few times. V lost 4 bases to trimming and J lost 1 base, with 22 bases between them. The CDR3 loop spans 17 amino acids. In germline, CDR1 is DFQATT, CDR2 SNEGSKA (reference sequence). This entry comes from a study of blood T cells in healthy people across ages. Next came a second PCR, run for 7 to 11 cycles, which used a sample-barcoded 5' primer along with a J-beta primer mix. TCRdb recomputed calls from the 5' RACE reads with MiXCR, one row per CDR3 protein. The sample records roughly 900,000 distinct CDR3 sequences, 45% to 50% being singletons.

The sequenced sample was blood. The genes are TRBV20-1 and TRBJ2-5, with D possibly TRBD1 on 5 matching bases. The clonotype originates from a man younger than 45 in good health. Here the CDR3 reads CSATEYDSDQSQETQYF. CDR3 coding DNA: TGCAGTGCTACGGAATATGACAGCGACCAGTCCCAAGAGACCCAGTACTTC.